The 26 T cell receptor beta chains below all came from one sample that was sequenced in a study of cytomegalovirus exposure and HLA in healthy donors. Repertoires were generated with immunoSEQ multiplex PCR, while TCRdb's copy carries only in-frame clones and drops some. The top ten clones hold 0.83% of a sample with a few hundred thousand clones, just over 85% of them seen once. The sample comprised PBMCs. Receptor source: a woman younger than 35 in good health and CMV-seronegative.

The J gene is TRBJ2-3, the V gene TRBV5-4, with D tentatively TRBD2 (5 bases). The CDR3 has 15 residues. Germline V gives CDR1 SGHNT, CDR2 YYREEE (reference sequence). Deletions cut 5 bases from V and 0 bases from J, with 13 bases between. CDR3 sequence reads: CASRQDFRSTDTQYF. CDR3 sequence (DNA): TGTGCCAGCAGGCAGGACTTTCGAAGCACAGATACGCAGTATTTT.

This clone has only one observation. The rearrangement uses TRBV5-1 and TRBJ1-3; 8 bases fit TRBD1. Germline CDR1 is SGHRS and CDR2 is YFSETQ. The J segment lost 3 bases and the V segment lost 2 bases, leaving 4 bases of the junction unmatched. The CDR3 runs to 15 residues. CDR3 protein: CASSLQGERGNTIYF. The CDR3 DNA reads TGCGCCAGCAGCTTACAGGGGGAACGTGGAAACACCATATATTTT.

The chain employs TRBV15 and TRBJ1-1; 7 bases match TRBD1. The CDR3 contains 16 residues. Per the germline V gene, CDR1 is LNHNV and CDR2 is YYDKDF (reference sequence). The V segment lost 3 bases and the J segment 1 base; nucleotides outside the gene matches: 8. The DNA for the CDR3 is TGTGCCACCAGCAGGACGAAGGGACAGCCGAACACTGAAGCTTTCTTT. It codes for CATSRTKGQPNTEAFF.

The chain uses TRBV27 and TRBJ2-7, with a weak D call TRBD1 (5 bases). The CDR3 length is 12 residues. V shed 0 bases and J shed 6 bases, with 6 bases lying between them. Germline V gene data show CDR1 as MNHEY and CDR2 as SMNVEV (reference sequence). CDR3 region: CASSLSGREQYF. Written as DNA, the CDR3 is TGTGCCAGCAGTTTATCGGGGCGCGAGCAGTACTTC.

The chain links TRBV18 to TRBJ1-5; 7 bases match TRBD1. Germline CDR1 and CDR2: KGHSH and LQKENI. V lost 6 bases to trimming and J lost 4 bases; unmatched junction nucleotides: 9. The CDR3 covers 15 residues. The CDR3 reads CASSVLGQTNQPQHF. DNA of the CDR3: TGTGCCAGCTCCGTCCTGGGACAGACGAATCAGCCCCAGCATTTT.

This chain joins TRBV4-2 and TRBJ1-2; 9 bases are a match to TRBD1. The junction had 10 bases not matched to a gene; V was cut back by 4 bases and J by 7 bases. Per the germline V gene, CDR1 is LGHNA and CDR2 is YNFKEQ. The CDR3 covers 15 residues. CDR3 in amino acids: CASSLSGQGGSGYTF. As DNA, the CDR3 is TGTGCCAGCAGCCTGTCGGGACAGGGCGGGAGTGGCTACACCTTC.

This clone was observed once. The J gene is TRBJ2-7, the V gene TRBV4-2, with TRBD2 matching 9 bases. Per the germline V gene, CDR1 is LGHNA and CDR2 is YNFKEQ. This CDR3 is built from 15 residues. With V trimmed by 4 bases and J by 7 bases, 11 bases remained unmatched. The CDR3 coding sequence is TGTGCCAGCAGCCTAACGGGCGGGGGGGCTCGGGAGCAGTACTTC. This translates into CASSLTGGGAREQYF.

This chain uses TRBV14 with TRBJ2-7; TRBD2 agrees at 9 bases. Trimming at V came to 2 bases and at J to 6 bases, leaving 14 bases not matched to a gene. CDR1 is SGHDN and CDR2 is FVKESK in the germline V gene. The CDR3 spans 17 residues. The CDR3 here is CASSQTGGRGPDAEQYF. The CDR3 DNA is TGTGCCAGCAGCCAAACCGGCGGGAGGGGCCCGGACGCCGAGCAGTACTTC.

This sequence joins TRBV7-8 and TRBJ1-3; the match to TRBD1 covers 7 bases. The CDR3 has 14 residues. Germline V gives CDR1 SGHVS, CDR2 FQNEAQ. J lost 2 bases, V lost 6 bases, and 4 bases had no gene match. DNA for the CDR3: TGTGCCAGCAGGCGTACAGGGGCTGGAAACACCATATATTTT. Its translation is CASRRTGAGNTIYF.

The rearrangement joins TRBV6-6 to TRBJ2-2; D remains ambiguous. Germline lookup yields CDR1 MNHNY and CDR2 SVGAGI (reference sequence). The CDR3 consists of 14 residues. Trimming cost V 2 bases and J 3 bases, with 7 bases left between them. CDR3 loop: CASSYGPHTGELFF. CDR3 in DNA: TGTGCCAGCAGTTACGGGCCTCACACCGGGGAGCTGTTTTTT.

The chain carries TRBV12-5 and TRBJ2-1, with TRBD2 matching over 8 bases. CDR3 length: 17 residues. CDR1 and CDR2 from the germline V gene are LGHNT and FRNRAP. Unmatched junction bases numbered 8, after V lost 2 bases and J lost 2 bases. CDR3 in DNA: TGTGCTAGTGGTTTGCCATCAGCGGGGGCGACCTACAATGAGCAGTTCTTC. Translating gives CASGLPSAGATYNEQFF.

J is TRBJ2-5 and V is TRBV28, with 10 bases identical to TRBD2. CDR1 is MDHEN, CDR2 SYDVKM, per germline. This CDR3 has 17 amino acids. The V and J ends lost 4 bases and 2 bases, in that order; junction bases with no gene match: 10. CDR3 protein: CASSWGITSGTQETQYF. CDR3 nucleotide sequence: TGTGCCAGCAGTTGGGGTATCACTAGCGGGACTCAAGAGACCCAGTACTTC.

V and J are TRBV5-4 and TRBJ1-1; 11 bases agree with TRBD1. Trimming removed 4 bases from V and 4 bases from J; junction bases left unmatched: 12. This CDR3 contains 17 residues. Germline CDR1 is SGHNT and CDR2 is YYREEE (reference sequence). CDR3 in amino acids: CASSIGQGASRITEAFF. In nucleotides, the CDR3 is TGTGCCAGCAGCATTGGACAGGGGGCGTCAAGAATCACTGAAGCTTTCTTT.

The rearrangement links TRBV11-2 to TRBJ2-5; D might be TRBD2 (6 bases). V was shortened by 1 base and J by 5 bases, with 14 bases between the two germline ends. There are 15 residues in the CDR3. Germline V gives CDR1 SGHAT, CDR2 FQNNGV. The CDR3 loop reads CASSLGGAGMETQYF. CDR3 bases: TGTGCCAGCAGCTTAGGTGGGGCGGGGATGGAGACCCAGTACTTC. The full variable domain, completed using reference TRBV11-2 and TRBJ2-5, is EAGVAQSPRYKIIEKRQSVAFWCNPISGHATLYWYQQILGQGPKLLIQFQNNGVVDDSQLPKDRFSAERLKGVDSTLKIQPAKLEDSAVYLCASSLGGAGMETQYFGPGTRLLVL.

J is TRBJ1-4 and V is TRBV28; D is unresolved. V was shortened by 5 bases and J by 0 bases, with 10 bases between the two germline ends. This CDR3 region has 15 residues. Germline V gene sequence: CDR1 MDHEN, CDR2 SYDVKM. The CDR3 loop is CASSALGATNEKLFF. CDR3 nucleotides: TGTGCCAGCAGTGCCCTGGGAGCAACTAATGAAAAACTGTTTTTT.

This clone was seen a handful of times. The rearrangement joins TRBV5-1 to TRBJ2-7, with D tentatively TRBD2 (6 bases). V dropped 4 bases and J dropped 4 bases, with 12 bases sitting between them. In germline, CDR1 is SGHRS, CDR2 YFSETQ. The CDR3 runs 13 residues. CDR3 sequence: CASSRDSKYEQYF. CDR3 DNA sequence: TGCGCCAGCAGCCGGGACTCCAAATACGAGCAGTACTTC.

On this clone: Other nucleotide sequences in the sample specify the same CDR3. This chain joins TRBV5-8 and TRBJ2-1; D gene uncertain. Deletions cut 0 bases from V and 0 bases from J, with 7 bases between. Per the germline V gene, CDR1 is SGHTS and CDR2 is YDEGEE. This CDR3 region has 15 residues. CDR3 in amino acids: CASSLDLSSYNEQFF. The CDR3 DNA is TGTGCCAGCAGCTTGGACCTAAGCTCCTACAATGAGCAGTTCTTC.

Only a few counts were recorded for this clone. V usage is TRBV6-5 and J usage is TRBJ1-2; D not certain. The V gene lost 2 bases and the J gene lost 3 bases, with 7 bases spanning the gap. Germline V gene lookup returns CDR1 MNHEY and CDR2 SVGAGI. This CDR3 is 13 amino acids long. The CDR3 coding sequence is TGTGCCAGCAGTTACGGGCAGGACTATGGCTACACCTTC. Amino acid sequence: CASSYGQDYGYTF.

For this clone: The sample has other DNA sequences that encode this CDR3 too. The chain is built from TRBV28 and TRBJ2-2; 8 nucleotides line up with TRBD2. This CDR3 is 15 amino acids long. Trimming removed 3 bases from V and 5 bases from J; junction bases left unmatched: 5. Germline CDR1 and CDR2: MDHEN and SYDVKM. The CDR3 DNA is TGTGCCAGCAGTTTTTCTGGCGGGAGGACCGGGGAGCTGTTTTTT. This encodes CASSFSGGRTGELFF.

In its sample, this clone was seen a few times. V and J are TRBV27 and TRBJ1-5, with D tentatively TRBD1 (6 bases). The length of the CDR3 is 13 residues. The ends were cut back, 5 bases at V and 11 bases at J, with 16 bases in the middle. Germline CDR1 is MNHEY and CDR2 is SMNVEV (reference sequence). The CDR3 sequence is CASSPHWAGAQHF. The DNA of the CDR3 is TGTGCCAGCAGTCCCCATTGGGCAGGGGCCCAGCATTTT.

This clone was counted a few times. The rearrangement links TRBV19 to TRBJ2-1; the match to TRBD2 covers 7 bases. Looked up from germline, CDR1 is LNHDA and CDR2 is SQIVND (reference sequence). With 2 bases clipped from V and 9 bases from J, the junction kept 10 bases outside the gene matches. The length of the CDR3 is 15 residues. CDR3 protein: CASSIKLGTMPEQFF. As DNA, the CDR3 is TGTGCCAGTAGTATAAAATTAGGGACTATGCCTGAGCAGTTCTTC.

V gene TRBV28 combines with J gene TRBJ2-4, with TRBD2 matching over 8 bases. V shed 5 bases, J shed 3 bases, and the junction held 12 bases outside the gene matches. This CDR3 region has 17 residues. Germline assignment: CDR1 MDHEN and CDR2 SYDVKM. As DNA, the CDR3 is TGTGCCAGCAGTGTTCAGCGGGAGCATCTGGACAAAAACATTCAGTACTTC. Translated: CASSVQREHLDKNIQYF.

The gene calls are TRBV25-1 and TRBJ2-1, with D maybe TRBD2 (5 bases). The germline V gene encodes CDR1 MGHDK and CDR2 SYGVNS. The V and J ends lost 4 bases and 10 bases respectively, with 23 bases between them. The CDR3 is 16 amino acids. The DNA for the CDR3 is TGTGCCAGCAGTGGCCCTTTTGGGAGCCCCCGGTACGAGCAGTTCTTC. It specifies CASSGPFGSPRYEQFF.

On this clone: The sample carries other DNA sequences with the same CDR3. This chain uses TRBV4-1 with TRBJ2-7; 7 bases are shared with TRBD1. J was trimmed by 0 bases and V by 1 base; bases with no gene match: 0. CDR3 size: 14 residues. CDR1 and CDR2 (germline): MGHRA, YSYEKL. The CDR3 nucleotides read TGCGCCAGCAGCCAAGGACAGGGCTCCTACGAGCAGTACTTC. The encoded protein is CASSQGQGSYEQYF.

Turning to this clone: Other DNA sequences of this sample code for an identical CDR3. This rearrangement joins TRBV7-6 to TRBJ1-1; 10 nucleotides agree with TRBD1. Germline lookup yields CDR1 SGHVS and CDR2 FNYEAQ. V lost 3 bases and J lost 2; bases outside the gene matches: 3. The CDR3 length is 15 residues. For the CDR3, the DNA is TGTGCCAGCAGCTTGGGGACAGGGGTCAACACTGAAGCTTTCTTT. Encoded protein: CASSLGTGVNTEAFF.

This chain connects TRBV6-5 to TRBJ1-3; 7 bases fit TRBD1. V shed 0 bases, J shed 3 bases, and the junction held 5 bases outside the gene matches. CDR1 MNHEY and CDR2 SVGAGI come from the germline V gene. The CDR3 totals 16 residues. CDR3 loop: CASSYSRGPVGNTIYF. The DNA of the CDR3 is TGTGCCAGCAGTTACTCGAGGGGGCCGGTTGGAAACACCATATATTTT.